The 11 T cell receptor beta chains below all came from one sample that was sequenced in a study of shared clonotypes between healthy human individuals. Using immunoSEQ multiplex PCR, the repertoire was profiled, and TCRdb retains in-frame clones only, with some absent. The table shows about 1.4 million clones, with about 96% occurring only once. The material sequenced was naive CD4+ T cells sorted from blood. The sample's subset: CD45RA+ positively selected. The source is a man aged 25 to 40 in good health.

CDR3 region: CASSKTSMETQYF. The CDR3 nucleotides read TGTGCCAGCAGCAAGACTAGTATGGAGACCCAGTACTTC. J is TRBJ2-5 and V is TRBV7-3, with TRBD2 as a possible D gene (6 bases). Germline V gives CDR1 SGHTA, CDR2 FQGTGA. The V and J ends lost 5 bases and 5 bases respectively, with 12 bases between them. This CDR3 comprises 13 residues.

This clone was picked up one time. The genes are TRBV11-1 and TRBJ2-7; the match to TRBD1 covers 9 bases. CDR3 length: 14 amino acids. The germline gives CDR1 SGHAT, CDR2 FQDESV (reference sequence). Trimming cost V 5 bases and J 6 bases; bases outside gene matches: 8. The DNA of the CDR3 is TGTGCCAGCAGCATCCAGTTGGGACAGGGCGAGCAGTACTTC. Amino acids: CASSIQLGQGEQYF. Full variable domain (rest looked up from reference TRBV11-1 and TRBJ2-7): EAEVAQSPRYKITEKSQAVAFWCDPISGHATLYWYRQILGQGPELLVQFQDESVVDDSQLPKDRFSAERLKGVDSTLKIQPAELGDSAMYLCASSIQLGQGEQYFGPGTRLTVT.

The chain employs TRBV11-2 and TRBJ1-2; D remains unclear. The CDR3 contains 14 residues. V was cut by 2 bases and J by 1 base, with 8 bases left in between. Germline V gene lookup returns CDR1 SGHAT and CDR2 FQNNGV. In DNA form, the CDR3 reads TGTGCCAGCAGCTTATTAGGGTTTAACTATGGCTACACCTTC. This encodes CASSLLGFNYGYTF.

The genes are TRBV28 and TRBJ1-4; 7 nucleotides align to TRBD1. This CDR3 is built from 14 residues. After removal of 3 bases from V and 7 bases from J, the junction contained 5 bases not matched to a gene. From germline, CDR1 is MDHEN and CDR2 SYDVKM. CDR3 amino acids: CASSLGTVGEKLFF. The CDR3 DNA sequence: TGTGCCAGCAGTTTGGGGACAGTGGGTGAAAAACTGTTTTTT.

The genes are TRBV2 and TRBJ2-3, with a tentative D call TRBD1 (6 bases). This CDR3 spans 13 amino acids. Trimming removed 11 bases at V and 2 bases at J, with 14 bases between. CDR1 SNHLY and CDR2 FYNNEI come from the germline V gene. CDR3 DNA sequence: TGTGCCTTCAGGGGCAGGAACACAGATACGCAGTATTTT. Its translation: CAFRGRNTDTQYF.

V gene TRBV6-4 combines with J gene TRBJ1-2; possible D gene TRBD1, 5 bases. Trimming took off 4 bases at V and 5 bases at J, with 11 bases between the two ends. The CDR3 runs 13 residues. From germline, CDR1 is MRHNA and CDR2 SNTAGT. The CDR3 protein is CASSASGSYGYTF. Written as DNA, the CDR3 is TGTGCCAGCAGTGCATCAGGGTCTTATGGCTACACCTTC.

The DNA of the CDR3 is TGTGCCAGCGCCGGGGACAGGAGCACAGATACGCAGTATTTT. Its translation: CASAGDRSTDTQYF. The genes are TRBV28 and TRBJ2-3; 8 bases line up with TRBD1. V was pared by 8 bases and J by 0 bases, with 4 bases of the junction left unmatched. CDR3 length: 14 amino acids. The germline gives CDR1 MDHEN, CDR2 SYDVKM.

This chain connects TRBV10-1 to TRBJ1-1; D not certain. This CDR3 spans 14 amino acids. Trimming removed 6 bases from V and 1 base from J, with 12 bases in between. CDR1 is WNHNN and CDR2 is SYGVQD in the germline V gene (reference sequence). Here the CDR3 DNA reads TGCGCCAGCAGCGCAGGCCCGGGGAACACTGAAGCTTTCTTT. It is translated as CASSAGPGNTEAFF.

The rearrangement joins TRBV5-1 to TRBJ1-1; maybe TRBD1 (5 bases). This CDR3 contains 15 residues. Looked up from germline, CDR1 is SGHRS and CDR2 is YFSETQ. V was trimmed by 6 bases and J by 0 bases, leaving 15 bases between them. This CDR3 reads CASIGTRGVNTEAFF. The CDR3 nucleotides read TGCGCCAGCATAGGAACCCGGGGCGTGAACACTGAAGCTTTCTTT.

This chain joins TRBV18 and TRBJ1-2; D ambiguous. V shed 3 bases and J shed 13 bases, with 15 bases lying between them. CDR3 length: 12 amino acids. Germline V gene data show CDR1 as KGHSH and CDR2 as LQKENI. CDR3: CASSPSTEVGTF. The CDR3 region has the DNA TGTGCCAGCTCACCGTCCACGGAGGTTGGCACCTTC.

As concerns this clone: At one end, the junction sequence differs from germline, possibly due to a read error. The V call is TRBV7-9, the J call TRBJ2-4, with 7 bases identical to TRBD1. The CDR3 covers 14 residues. CDR1 and CDR2 (germline): SEHNR, FQNEAQ (reference sequence). DNA for the CDR3: TGTGCCAGCAGCCTTGGGACAGCCCAAAACATTCAGTACTTC. It is translated as CASSLGTAQNIQYF. The variable domain in full, completed from reference TRBV7-9 and TRBJ2-4, reads DTGVSQNPRHKITKRGQNVTFRCDPISEHNRLYWYRQTLGQGPEFLTYFQNEAQLEKSRLLSDRFSAERPKGSFSTLEIQRTEQGDSAMYLCASSLGTAQNIQYFGAGTRLSVL.